This record covers a single TCR beta chain. As yet, its antigen is unknown. PCR was performed using 60 Vbeta and 13 Jbeta primers. Only in-frame clones appear in the TCRdb table, and some are missing; sequencing was by immunoSEQ multiplex PCR. The sample lists fewer than 130,000 clones; 65% to 80% were seen once. Donors consisted of healthy bone marrow donors. The sample is drawn from a study of cytomegalovirus exposure and HLA in healthy donors. Study-wide context: Within the Caucasian-associated ancestry cluster were roughly 79% of the 350 to 400 genotyped donors.

This CDR3 has 14 residues. Germline CDR1 is SNHLY and CDR2 is FYNNEI. J lost 10 bases, V lost 8 bases, and 7 bases had no gene match. Overall study findings and caveats: In a later analysis, HLA-associated TCR beta chains were more clonally expanded than equally common others. Approximately 160 TCR beta chains were listed as cytomegalovirus-associated.

V gene TRBV2 combines with J gene TRBJ2-5; 16 bases line up with TRBD2. The TCR comes from a woman in her thirties or forties in good health and CMV-seronegative. What was sequenced was PBMCs. The CDR3 reads CASRPGTSGGDQYF. The CDR3 DNA sequence: TGTGCCAGCCGTCCCGGGACTAGCGGGGGGGACCAGTACTTC.